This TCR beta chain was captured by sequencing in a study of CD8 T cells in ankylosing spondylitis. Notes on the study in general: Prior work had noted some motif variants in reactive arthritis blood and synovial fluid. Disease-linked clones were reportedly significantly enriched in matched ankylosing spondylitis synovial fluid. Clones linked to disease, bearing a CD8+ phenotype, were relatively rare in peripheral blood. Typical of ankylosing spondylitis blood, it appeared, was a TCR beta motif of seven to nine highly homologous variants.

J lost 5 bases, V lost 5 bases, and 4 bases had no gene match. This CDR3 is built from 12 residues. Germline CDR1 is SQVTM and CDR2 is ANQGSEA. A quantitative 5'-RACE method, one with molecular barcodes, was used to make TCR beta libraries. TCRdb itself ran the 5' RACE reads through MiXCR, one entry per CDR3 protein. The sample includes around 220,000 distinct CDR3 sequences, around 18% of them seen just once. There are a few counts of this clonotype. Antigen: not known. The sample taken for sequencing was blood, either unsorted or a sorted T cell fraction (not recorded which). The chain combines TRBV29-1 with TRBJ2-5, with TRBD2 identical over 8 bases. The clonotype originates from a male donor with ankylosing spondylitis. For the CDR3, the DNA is TGCAGCGTTCGGACTAGCCTGGAGACCCAGTACTTC. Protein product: CSVRTSLETQYF. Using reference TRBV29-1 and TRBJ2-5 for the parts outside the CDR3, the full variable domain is SAVISQKPSRDICQRGTSLTIQCQVDSQVTMMFWYRQQPGQSLTLIATANQGSEATYESGFVIDKFPISRPNLTFSTLTVSNMSPEDSSIYLCSVRTSLETQYFGPGTRLLVL.